The rows below give T cell receptor beta chains drawn from one sample of a study of blood T cell repertoires in COVID-19. The method was immunoSEQ multiplex PCR; TCRdb's version includes in-frame clones alone and lacks a portion of them. The sample carries around 27,000 clones, around 95% recorded once. Sequenced material: peripheral blood. The receptors derive from a human donor with active COVID-19. The donor label of this sample is uncertain. The CDR3 runs from the conserved cysteine through the conserved F or W. D genes are given only for firm matches. Size is stated for part of the rows, as once, few or many counts, or as a class when the clone is expanded.

TRBV7-8,16,TRBD1,TRBJ2-3,.,TGTGCCAGCAGCCTGGGACAGCCATCTAGCACAGATACGCAGTATTTT,CASSLGQPSSTDTQYF
TRBV7-6,18,TRBD2,TRBJ2-4,.,TGTGCCAGCAGCAGCAGGGCGAGGCTAGCGGGAGACAAAAACATTCAGTACTTC,CASSSRARLAGDKNIQYF
TRBV5-1,14,.,TRBJ2-1,.,TGCGCCAGCAGCTTGGGAATGGGGAGCGATGAGCAGTTCTTC,CASSLGMGSDEQFF
TRBV7-6,16,.,TRBJ2-5,.,TGTGCCAGCAGCTTGCATGGCCAGGGCCCTCTGGAGACCCAGTACTTC,CASSLHGQGPLETQYF
TRBV18,14,.,TRBJ1-4,.,TGTGCCAGCTCTCTAAAAACAACTAATGAAAAACTGTTTTTT,CASSLKTTNEKLFF
TRBV4-3,16,.,TRBJ2-2,.,TGCGCCAGCAGCCAATCACGGGGGGCGGGCACCGGGGAGCTGTTTTTT,CASSQSRGAGTGELFF
TRBV27,17,TRBD2,TRBJ2-7,.,TGTGCCAGCAGTTTGGTCGGGAGGGCCGATCGATCCCCCGAGCAGTACTTC,CASSLVGRADRSPEQYF
TRBV5-1,18,TRBD1,TRBJ2-4,.,TGCGCCAGCAGCTTATCAAGACAGGGGGCGCAGAACAAAAACATTCAGTACTTC,CASSLSRQGAQNKNIQYF
TRBV7-2,15,.,TRBJ2-5,.,TGTGCCAGCAGCTTAGATGTGAGCCCGAAAGAGACCCAGTACTTC,CASSLDVSPKETQYF
TRBV30,15,.,TRBJ2-6,.,TGTGCCTGGAGTGTATGGGAGGCTGGGGCCAACGTCCTGACTTTC,CAWSVWEAGANVLTF
TRBV5-1,16,TRBD1,TRBJ1-6,once,TGCGCCAGCAGCTTGGGTTGGACAGGGCAGAATTCACCCCTCCACTTT,CASSLGWTGQNSPLHF
TRBV7-2,13,.,TRBJ1-1,.,TGTGCCAGCAGCCAACAGGGGAACACTGAAGCTTTCTTT,CASSQQGNTEAFF
TRBV6-5,14,.,TRBJ1-5,.,TGTGCCAGCAGCGCTGGGACAACAGCCCAGCCCCAGCATTTT,CASSAGTTAQPQHF
TRBV10-2,15,.,TRBJ2-5,.,TGCGCCAGCAGTGAGCTGGGACAAAGCCAAGAGACCCAGTACTTC,CASSELGQSQETQYF
TRBV19,14,TRBD2,TRBJ2-1,.,TGTGCCAGTGGACTAGCGGAGCCCCCACATGAGCAGTTCTTC,CASGLAEPPHEQFF
TRBV2,18,TRBD2,TRBJ2-3,.,TGTGCCAGCAGTGAAACCGTGGTGCCCAGCGGGAGGACAGATACGCAGTATTTT,CASSETVVPSGRTDTQYF
TRBV5-6,14,.,TRBJ1-1,.,TGTGCCAGCAGCCGTACGGGTATGAACACTGAAGCTTTCTTT,CASSRTGMNTEAFF
TRBV5-1,14,.,TRBJ1-2,once,TGCGCCAGCAGCTTGGGAGTGGGGAGTTATGGCTACACCTTC,CASSLGVGSYGYTF
TRBV7-9,15,.,TRBJ1-4,.,TGTGCCAGCAGCTTAGGTCAGGCAACTAATGAAAAACTGTTTTTT,CASSLGQATNEKLFF
TRBV20-1,13,.,TRBJ2-5,.,TGCAGTGCTAGTCGCGGGAATACCGAGACCCAGTACTTC,CSASRGNTETQYF
TRBV7-9,13,.,TRBJ1-2,.,TGTGCCAGCAGTCCCGGGACATGGGGTGGCTACACCTTC,CASSPGTWGGYTF
TRBV7-8,14,.,TRBJ1-1,.,TGTGCCAGCAGCTTAGATCTAGGCAGCACTGAAGCTTTCTTT,CASSLDLGSTEAFF
TRBV28,15,TRBD2,TRBJ2-2,once,TGTGCCAGCTGTAGCGGGAGGGCGAACACCGGGGAGCTGTTTTTT,CASCSGRANTGELFF
TRBV28,14,TRBD2,TRBJ2-5,.,TGTGCCAGCAGTCTAGGACTAGCCGGAGAGACCCAGTACTTC,CASSLGLAGETQYF
TRBV5-1,15,.,TRBJ2-3,.,TGCGCCAGCAGCCAGGACGACGGGGTATGGGATACGCAGTATTTT,CASSQDDGVWDTQYF
TRBV7-9,15,TRBD2,TRBJ2-3,.,TGTGCCAGCAGCTCGACTAGCGGACCGACAGATACGCAGTATTTT,CASSSTSGPTDTQYF
TRBV4-1,17,TRBD2,TRBJ2-3,.,TGCGCCAGCAGCCAAGACGGGACTAGCGGGAGTTCAGATACGCAGTATTTT,CASSQDGTSGSSDTQYF
TRBV18,14,.,TRBJ1-2,once,TGTGCCAGCTCAGCGTCACAGAGCTCCTATGGCTACACCTTC,CASSASQSSYGYTF
TRBV7-9,16,TRBD1,TRBJ2-1,.,TGTGCCAGCAGCTTATCCGGGACAGGGACCTACAATGAGCAGTTCTTC,CASSLSGTGTYNEQFF
TRBV27,14,.,TRBJ1-1,.,TGTGCCAGCAGTTCCCCCCATCTGAACACTGAAGCTTTCTTT,CASSSPHLNTEAFF
TRBV5-1,18,TRBD2,TRBJ2-1,once,TGCGCCAGCAGGTTGGGACTAGCGGGGTCCAGCTCCTACAATGAGCAGTTCTTC,CASRLGLAGSSSYNEQFF
TRBV4-1,17,.,TRBJ2-1,.,TGCGCCAGCAGCCAAGGGAGGGGGCGGAGCTCCTACAATGAGCAGTTCTTC,CASSQGRGRSSYNEQFF
TRBV9,15,TRBD2,TRBJ2-1,.,TGTGCCAGCACCGTGACTAGCGGGAGACTAGATGAGCAGTTCTTC,CASTVTSGRLDEQFF
TRBV7-2,14,.,TRBJ2-5,.,TGTGCCAGCAGCTTAGCTGGCAGGGTTGAGACCCAGTACTTC,CASSLAGRVETQYF
TRBV6-5,15,TRBD2,TRBJ2-2,.,TGTGCCAGCATGCTACTAGCGGGGAGCGCCCGGGAGCTGTTTTTT,CASMLLAGSARELFF
TRBV5-4,18,.,TRBJ2-6,.,TGTGCCAGCAGCTTGCTCCAGGGGTCAGTAACTGGGGCCAACGTCCTGACTTTC,CASSLLQGSVTGANVLTF
TRBV30,14,TRBD1,TRBJ2-7,.,TGTGCCTGTCGGGCCGTTGACAGGGTATACGAGCAGTACTTC,CACRAVDRVYEQYF
TRBV21-1,16,.,TRBJ2-1,.,TGTGCCAGCAGCAAACGGGGGGGTCTCTCCTACAATGAGCAGTTCTTC,CASSKRGGLSYNEQFF
TRBV28,16,.,TRBJ1-3,.,TGTGCCAGCAGTTTTGGCAGTCCCAAAGTAGGAAACACCATATATTTT,CASSFGSPKVGNTIYF
TRBV6-5,15,.,TRBJ1-6,.,TGTGCCAGCAGTTACTCGGGCAGTAAAAATTCACCCCTCCACTTT,CASSYSGSKNSPLHF
TRBV27,15,TRBD2,TRBJ2-1,.,TGTGCCAGCAGAATCACTGGCGGGAGAGACAATGAGCAGTTCTTC,CASRITGGRDNEQFF
TRBV5-8,15,TRBD2,TRBJ2-3,.,TGTGCCAGCAGCTTTAGCGGGTCGAGCACAGATACGCAGTATTTT,CASSFSGSSTDTQYF
TRBV24-1,14,.,TRBJ1-5,.,TGTGCCACCAGTGATCCCGCAAACAGCCAGCCCCAGCATTTT,CATSDPANSQPQHF
TRBV25-1,16,TRBD1,TRBJ1-4,.,TGTGCCAGCAGTGAAGGACGACAGGGGGCTAATGAAAAACTGTTTTTT,CASSEGRQGANEKLFF
TRBV5-1,14,TRBD1,TRBJ1-1,.,TGCGCCAGCAGCATTACAGGGGGGAGCACTGAAGCTTTCTTT,CASSITGGSTEAFF
TRBV2,16,TRBD2,TRBJ2-1,.,TGTGCCAGCAGTGAAAGGGCGGGAGGGAGGAACAATGAGCAGTTCTTC,CASSERAGGRNNEQFF
TRBV7-7,12,.,TRBJ2-2,.,TGTGCCAGCAGCCCAGCGGGCGGGGAGCTGTTTTTT,CASSPAGGELFF
TRBV28,18,TRBD2,TRBJ2-7,.,TGTGCCAGCAGTTTATTAGGGGCGACTAGCGGGAAGATCTACGAGCAGTACTTC,CASSLLGATSGKIYEQYF
TRBV5-4,15,TRBD1,TRBJ1-2,.,TGTGCCAGCAGCCCAGGACAGGCTTCTAACTATGGCTACACCTTC,CASSPGQASNYGYTF
TRBV5-6,15,.,TRBJ1-6,.,TGTGCCAGCAGCTTGGCTCCCAGATATAATTCACCCCTCCACTTT,CASSLAPRYNSPLHF
TRBV4-1,15,.,TRBJ1-2,.,TGCGCCAGCAGCCAAGATGTTAGATATTACTATGGCTACACCTTC,CASSQDVRYYYGYTF
TRBV28,12,.,TRBJ1-1,once,TGTGCCAGCAGTAGACAGGTCACTGAAGCTTTCTTT,CASSRQVTEAFF
TRBV4-2,16,TRBD2,TRBJ2-2,.,TGTGCCAGCAGCCACCGGGGACTAGCGGGCGCCGGGGAGCTGTTTTTT,CASSHRGLAGAGELFF
TRBV6-2/TRBV6-3,15,TRBD2,TRBJ2-7,.,TGTGCCAGCAGCCGGACTAGCAGGAGCTCCTACGAGCAGTACTTC,CASSRTSRSSYEQYF
TRBV5-1,14,TRBD1,TRBJ2-1,.,TGCGCCAGCAGAGTGGGACAGGGCTACAATGAGCAGTTCTTC,CASRVGQGYNEQFF
TRBV10-3,13,TRBD1,TRBJ1-1,.,TGTGCCATCAGTCAGACAGGGATGCCTGAAGCTTTCTTT,CAISQTGMPEAFF
TRBV12-3/TRBV12-4,12,.,TRBJ1-2,.,TGTGCCAGCAGTTTGCAGGCACTTGGCTACACCTTC,CASSLQALGYTF
TRBV18,13,TRBD1,TRBJ2-3,.,TGTGCCAGCTCAATTGACAGGGCAGATACGCAGTATTTT,CASSIDRADTQYF
TRBV7-2,14,TRBD1,TRBJ1-2,.,TGTGCCAGCAGCTTTCGGACAGGGGGGTATGGCTACACCTTC,CASSFRTGGYGYTF
TRBV14,14,.,TRBJ2-3,.,TGTGCCAGCAGCCAAGATTTAAATCCAGATACGCAGTATTTT,CASSQDLNPDTQYF